This entry lists 32 T cell receptor beta chains sequenced from one sample in a study of T cells in Graves' hyperthyroidism and ophthalmopathy. There were TCR beta CDR3 regions amplified from RNA transcripts. First-round RT-PCR of the TCR CDR3 relied on the HTBI primer set. TCRdb reprocessed the multiplex PCR reads via MiXCR and lists one record per CDR3 protein. Counted here are fewer than 450,000 distinct CDR3 sequences, 18% occurring once; the ten biggest clones make up over 35%. The sample consisted of blood. These receptors all stem from a man younger than 35 with Graves' ophthalmopathy.

There are a few counts of this clonotype. This chain joins TRBV15 and TRBJ2-7, with TRBD2 as a possible D gene (5 bases). In germline, CDR1 is LNHNV, CDR2 YYDKDF (reference sequence). This CDR3 has 12 residues. V was cut by 0 bases and J by 7 bases, with 7 bases left in between. Written as DNA, the CDR3 is TGTGCCACCAGCAGAGATCGGAGGGAGCAGTACTTC. Encoded protein: CATSRDRREQYF.

This clonotype was found many times. J is TRBJ1-2 and V is TRBV28, with D maybe TRBD1 (6 bases). Germline lookup yields CDR1 MDHEN and CDR2 SYDVKM. CDR3 length: 12 amino acids. Trimming removed 7 bases at V and 7 bases at J, with 13 bases between. The CDR3 nucleotides read TGTGCCAGCAACGTACAGGGAACTGGCTACACCTTC. The encoded protein is CASNVQGTGYTF.

This rearrangement joins TRBV3-1 to TRBJ2-2, with 11 positions matching TRBD2. Germline V CDR1 and CDR2: LGHDT, YNNKEL (reference sequence). This CDR3 comprises 17 residues. The junction had 5 bases not matched to a gene; V was cut back by 3 bases and J by 2 bases. The CDR3 spells CASSQGLAVINTGELFF. The CDR3, as DNA: TGTGCCAGCAGCCAGGGACTAGCGGTGATCAACACCGGGGAGCTGTTTTTT.

This chain joins TRBV2 and TRBJ2-3, with TRBD1 matching 10 bases. Germline V gene data show CDR1 as SNHLY and CDR2 as FYNNEI. The CDR3 contains 16 residues. After removal of 6 bases from V and 0 bases from J, the junction contained 6 bases not matched to a gene. This chain's CDR3 is CASRDRQGASTDTQYF. Written as DNA, the CDR3 is TGTGCCAGCAGAGATCGACAGGGGGCTAGCACAGATACGCAGTATTTT. Full variable domain (remainder filled in from reference TRBV2 and TRBJ2-3): EPEVTQTPSHQVTQMGQEVILRCVPISNHLYFYWYRQILGQKVEFLVSFYNNEISEKSEIFDDQFSVERPDGSNFTLKIRSTKLEDSAMYFCASRDRQGASTDTQYFGPGTRLTVL.

Comment on this clonotype: A read error may explain this, as a much larger clone is one base away. V usage is TRBV29-1 and J usage is TRBJ2-1; 7 bases are a match to TRBD2. The CDR3 runs 17 residues. CDR1 is SQVTM, CDR2 ANQGSEA, per germline. V was clipped by 3 bases and J by 5 bases; unmatched bases: 16. CDR3 bases: TGCAGCGTTGAGGGGGAATGGGCGGGGGTTCTTAACAATGAGCAGTTCTTC. Protein: CSVEGEWAGVLNNEQFF.

CDR3 protein: CASSALSGRGDYGYTF. As DNA, the CDR3 is TGTGCCAGCAGCGCCCTTAGTGGACGGGGGGACTATGGCTACACCTTC. The V and J genes are TRBV27 and TRBJ1-2; weak D call: TRBD1 (5 bases). The CDR3 has 16 residues. With 6 bases removed from V and 3 bases from J, the gap between germline ends came to 20 bases. Germline V gene data show CDR1 as MNHEY and CDR2 as SMNVEV (reference sequence).

In this sample, this clonotype turned up many times. V and J are TRBV29-1 and TRBJ2-1; 7 nucleotides align to TRBD2. This CDR3 contains 16 residues. Per the germline V gene, CDR1 is SQVTM and CDR2 is ANQGSEA. V gave up 3 bases and J gave up 2 bases; unmatched junction bases: 10. The CDR3 DNA follows: TGCAGCGTTGAGCCCGTAAGCGGGGATGCCTACAATGAGCAGTTCTTC. It translates to CSVEPVSGDAYNEQFF.

This rearrangement joins TRBV20-1 to TRBJ2-7; D is perhaps TRBD1 or TRBD2 (5 bases each). The V and J ends lost 2 bases and 0 bases respectively, with 11 bases between them. CDR1 and CDR2 from the germline V gene are DFQATT and SNEGSKA (reference sequence). CDR3 size: 14 residues. The CDR3 DNA reads as TGCAGTGCTAGAAGGGACGTTGGCTCCTACGAGCAGTACTTC. Amino acids: CSARRDVGSYEQYF.

This clonotype was counted ten times or more. The genes are TRBV6-1 and TRBJ2-3; 7 bases are shared with TRBD2. Germline V gene sequence: CDR1 MNHNS, CDR2 SASEGT. The CDR3 has 15 residues. With V trimmed by 5 bases and J by 4 bases, 9 bases remained unmatched. The DNA for the CDR3 is TGTGCCAGCAGTTTTGGGGGGGGAGAGTCAGATACGCAGTATTTT. Protein product: CASSFGGGESDTQYF.

The gene calls are TRBV7-9 and TRBJ1-2, with 9 bases identical to TRBD1. With 1 base clipped from V and 2 bases from J, the junction kept 5 bases outside the gene matches. The CDR3 length is 16 residues. The germline CDR1 and CDR2 sequences are SEHNR and FQNEAQ (reference sequence). The CDR3 spells CASSLGGTGNNYGYTF. CDR3 coding DNA: TGTGCCAGCAGCTTAGGGGGGACAGGGAACAACTATGGCTACACCTTC.

This clonotype was counted at least ten times. CDR3 DNA: TGTGCCAGCACTCAAGAAGGGGTCTACTCTGGAAACACCATATATTTT. This sequence encodes CASTQEGVYSGNTIYF. The chain has TRBV3-1 and TRBJ1-3; TRBD1 might be the D (5 bases). Germline CDR1 is LGHDT and CDR2 is YNNKEL (reference sequence). CDR3 length equals 16 residues. V lost 7 bases and J 0 bases, leaving 16 bases between the germline ends.

The chain has TRBV19 and TRBJ1-4; 7 bases fit TRBD1. The CDR3 has 13 residues. Germline V lookup: CDR1 LNHDA, CDR2 SQIVND (reference sequence). J lost 7 bases, V lost 6 bases, and 5 bases had no gene match. In DNA, the CDR3 is TGTGCCAGTAGCTGGGACAGAGTTGAAAAACTGTTTTTT. Its protein product is CASSWDRVEKLFF.

Only a few counts were recorded for this clonotype. The chain is built from TRBV9 and TRBJ2-3; D gene unclear. Trimming took 0 bases from V and 0 from J, leaving 8 bases between them. Germline CDR1 reads SGDLS; CDR2 reads YYNGEE. This CDR3 is built from 15 residues. As DNA, the CDR3 is TGTGCCAGCAGCGTAGCTCACTCAAGCACAGATACGCAGTATTTT. This codes for CASSVAHSSTDTQYF.

V and J are TRBV5-6 and TRBJ2-7; 11 bases are a match to TRBD2. Germline assignment: CDR1 SGHDT and CDR2 YYEEEE. CDR3 length equals 16 residues. Trimming cost V 0 bases and J 6 bases; bases outside gene matches: 8. The chain's CDR3 is CASSLVASGGTREQYF. The CDR3 nucleotides read TGTGCCAGCAGCTTGGTCGCTAGCGGGGGGACTCGCGAGCAGTACTTC.

This clonotype has ten or more counts. This sequence joins TRBV20-1 and TRBJ2-7; tentative D call: TRBD2 (5 bases). The CDR3 loop spans 14 amino acids. V lost 3 bases, J lost 4 bases, and 16 bases lay in between. Germline assignment: CDR1 DFQATT and CDR2 SNEGSKA (reference sequence). The CDR3 coding sequence is TGCAGTGCTAGCTCTAGCCGAGCGCCATACGAGCAGTACTTC. Protein: CSASSSRAPYEQYF.

This clonotype was recorded many times. The J gene is TRBJ2-1, the V gene TRBV2; no reliable D call. The length of the CDR3 is 13 residues. Germline CDR1 is SNHLY and CDR2 is FYNNEI. Trimming stripped 8 bases from V and 8 bases from J, with 16 bases between. DNA for the CDR3: TGTGCCAGCTCCGTCGGGCACGGCGATGAGCAGTTCTTC. Its translation: CASSVGHGDEQFF.

This clonotype turned up a few times. The chain uses TRBV4-1 and TRBJ2-3, with 9 bases aligning to TRBD2. Germline lookup yields CDR1 MGHRA and CDR2 YSYEKL. The V gene end was trimmed by 4 bases and the J gene end by 1 base; junction bases not matched to a gene: 12. The CDR3 spans 18 residues. Written as DNA, the CDR3 is TGCGCCAGCAGCCGAGGACTGAGCGGGGGGACACGCACAGATACGCAGTATTTT. Its translation is CASSRGLSGGTRTDTQYF.

This clonotype came up a few times. The V and J genes are TRBV6-1 and TRBJ2-6, with a possible D match to TRBD2 (6 bases). Trimming took off 4 bases at V and 3 bases at J, with 13 bases between the two ends. The CDR3 has 16 amino acids. Germline CDR1 reads MNHNS; CDR2 reads SASEGT. The CDR3 DNA reads as TGTGCCAGCAGTGCCGACGGAGGGTTTGGGGCCAACGTCCTGACTTTC. Protein product: CASSADGGFGANVLTF.

This clonotype was recorded many times. This rearrangement joins TRBV2 to TRBJ2-7; 7 bases align to TRBD1. Per germline, CDR1 SNHLY and CDR2 FYNNEI. The CDR3 is 13 residues long. J gave up 7 bases and V 8 bases, and 11 bases lay outside the gene matches. The CDR3 protein is CASSTGQWREQYF. In nucleotides, the CDR3 is TGTGCCAGCTCAACGGGACAGTGGAGGGAGCAGTACTTC.

This clonotype has a count of ten or more. The genes are TRBV6-6 and TRBJ1-2, with TRBD1 matching over 7 bases. Germline CDR1 and CDR2: MNHNY and SVGAGI (reference sequence). The CDR3 totals 14 residues. V shed 2 bases, J shed 6 bases, and the junction held 6 bases outside the gene matches. This CDR3 reads CASSYRDRANGYTF. CDR3 sequence (DNA): TGTGCCAGCAGTTACCGCGACAGGGCCAATGGCTACACCTTC.

The V and J genes are TRBV4-1 and TRBJ1-2; D possibly corresponds to TRBD1 (5 bases). The CDR3 totals 14 residues. Germline V gives CDR1 MGHRA, CDR2 YSYEKL. V gave up 0 bases and J gave up 5 bases, with 10 bases separating them. The CDR3 DNA is TGCGCCAGCAGCCAAGAGGGGACGGAGTATGGCTACACCTTC. Translating it yields CASSQEGTEYGYTF.

This clonotype was seen repeatedly, ten times or more. The V gene is TRBV3-1, the J gene TRBJ2-7; 10 bases are a match to TRBD2. The CDR3 is 14 residues long. V was clipped by 4 bases and J by 4 bases; unmatched bases: 4. Germline V gene sequence: CDR1 LGHDT, CDR2 YNNKEL (reference sequence). The CDR3 is CASSLSGGTYEQYF. The CDR3 bases are TGTGCCAGCAGCCTTAGCGGGGGGACTTACGAGCAGTACTTC.

This clonotype has at least ten counts. This chain connects TRBV3-1 to TRBJ2-2; D unclear. The V end was cut by 1 base, the J end by 2 bases, with 14 bases between. This CDR3 has 17 residues. Germline lookup yields CDR1 LGHDT and CDR2 YNNKEL (reference sequence). The CDR3 here is CASSQVVGPVNTGELFF. As DNA, the CDR3 is TGTGCCAGCAGCCAAGTTGTTGGCCCGGTTAACACCGGGGAGCTGTTTTTT.

In this sample, this clonotype turned up a few times. The chain uses TRBV20-1 and TRBJ1-1; TRBD1 aligns across 7 bases. Germline-derived CDR1 and CDR2 are DFQATT and SNEGSKA (reference sequence). The CDR3 runs 13 residues. The ends lost 6 bases at V and 6 bases at J; junction bases unmatched: 10. The CDR3 loop is CSAPPGGTAEAFF. CDR3 nucleotide sequence: TGCAGTGCCCCACCAGGGGGGACAGCTGAAGCTTTCTTT.

This clonotype was recorded at least ten times. The chain couples TRBV3-1 to TRBJ1-1; perhaps TRBD1 as D (6 bases). Germline V gene lookup returns CDR1 LGHDT and CDR2 YNNKEL (reference sequence). Trimming cost V 5 bases and J 6 bases, with 13 bases left between them. CDR3 length: 13 residues. CDR3 sequence (DNA): TGTGCCAGCAGCTCGAGGGGGGGGGCTGAAGCTTTCTTT. Its translation: CASSSRGGAEAFF.

This clonotype was counted at least ten times. The rearrangement joins TRBV2 to TRBJ1-4; no clear D. This CDR3 contains 15 residues. The V gene lost 7 bases and the J gene lost 0 bases, with 12 bases spanning the gap. CDR1 and CDR2 (germline): SNHLY, FYNNEI. Here the CDR3 DNA reads TGTGCCAGCACGGACCCCCCCTCAACTAATGAAAAACTGTTTTTT. Its translation is CASTDPPSTNEKLFF.

The chain is built from TRBV7-2 and TRBJ2-1; D may be TRBD1 (6 bases). V lost 4 bases, J lost 5 bases, and 15 bases lay in between. The CDR3 length is 15 residues. Germline lookup yields CDR1 SGHTA and CDR2 FQGNSA. The CDR3 loop is CASSSRNRVNNEQFF. The CDR3 DNA sequence: TGTGCCAGCAGCTCCCGGAACAGGGTAAACAATGAGCAGTTCTTC.

In this sample, this clonotype turned up many times. The CDR3 sequence is CASSFDGSNQPQHF. As DNA, the CDR3 is TGTGCCAGCAGTTTCGACGGAAGCAATCAGCCCCAGCATTTT. The chain employs TRBV27 and TRBJ1-5; D is undetermined. Trimming removed 3 bases at V and 1 base at J, with 7 bases between. The CDR3 length is 14 residues. Germline V lookup: CDR1 MNHEY, CDR2 SMNVEV (reference sequence).

In its sample, this clonotype was seen many times. The V call is TRBV4-1, the J call TRBJ1-2; no firm D call. The CDR3 is made up of 12 amino acids. V lost 1 base to trimming and J lost 3 bases, with 3 bases between them. Germline V lookup: CDR1 MGHRA, CDR2 YSYEKL. CDR3 amino acids: CASSQVDYGYTF. CDR3 DNA sequence: TGCGCCAGCAGCCAAGTCGACTATGGCTACACCTTC.

The V gene is TRBV9, the J gene TRBJ1-6, with D hard to call. The CDR3 covers 14 residues. Germline V CDR1 and CDR2: SGDLS, YYNGEE. V lost 4 bases and J lost 6, with 11 bases in between. The CDR3, as DNA: TGTGCCAGCAGCACCCGGGTCTCTAATTCACCCCTCCACTTT. This gives the protein CASSTRVSNSPLHF.

Worth noting for this clonotype: A much larger clone differs from this one at a single base, so this may be a read error. The chain combines TRBV27 with TRBJ1-1, with 8 bases matching TRBD1. The germline V gene has CDR1 MNHEY and CDR2 SMNVEV (reference sequence). V was clipped by 9 bases and J by 5 bases; unmatched bases: 14. The CDR3 sequence is 15 residues long. CDR3 in amino acids: CASRGVQGVSTEAFF. CDR3 in DNA: TGTGCCAGTAGAGGGGTACAGGGGGTAAGTACTGAAGCTTTCTTT.

This clonotype turned up a few times. The V and J genes are TRBV20-1 and TRBJ2-7; D call uncertain. Trimming stripped 5 bases from V and 7 bases from J, with 15 bases between. The CDR3 has 12 amino acids. CDR1 is DFQATT and CDR2 is SNEGSKA in the germline V gene (reference sequence). The CDR3 DNA reads TGCAGTGCTCCCTCAAGCCGTCGTGAGCAGTACTTC. Encoded protein: CSAPSSRREQYF.